What follows is one T cell receptor (beta chain) and its context. Antigen specificity is unknown. The data were taken from a study of cytotoxic CD8 clonotypes in ibrutinib-treated CLL. Study overall: Following a median about twelve months of treatment, with a range of 6 to 36, response samples were taken. The sample average was 255,043 productive templates and 85,000 to 100,000 productive rearrangements.

Study results and caveats: Upon ibrutinib response clonality rose, and upon progression it fell back toward baseline.

The protocol was immunoSEQ multiplex PCR, while the TCRdb copy is restricted to in-frame clones and leaves out a portion. The sample holds some 120,000 clones, around 84% seen once. The V end was cut by 3 bases, the J end by 6 bases, with 6 bases between. Looked up from germline, CDR1 is LNHDA and CDR2 is SQIVND (reference sequence). The CDR3 loop spans 12 amino acids. The source is a human donor with chronic lymphocytic leukemia. This chain uses TRBV19 with TRBJ1-5, with D unclear. Material: PBMCs, obtained after 24 months of ibrutinib treatment. The CDR3 sequence: CASSMGSQPQHF. The CDR3 DNA follows: TGTGCCAGTAGTATGGGGAGTCAGCCCCAGCATTTT.